A single sample gave rise to the 24 T cell receptor beta chains below, sequenced in a study of blood T cell repertoires in COVID-19. The data were produced by immunoSEQ multiplex PCR, yet TCRdb's version contains in-frame clones alone and is incomplete. The sample lists roughly 400,000 clones, roughly nine tenths occurring once. The specimen was PBMCs or T cells enriched from blood (not recorded which). The source is a man aged 25 to 40 who had recovered from COVID-19.

The V call is TRBV12-1, the J call TRBJ1-6; no check of the table's D call, TRBD1, against the DNA was made. TRBV12-1 is annotated as a pseudogene. The CDR3 extends over 13 amino acids. CDR3 in amino acids: CASMRQGNSPLHF. The CDR3, as DNA: TGTGCCAGCATGAGGCAGGGTAATTCACCCCTCCACTTT.

The chain couples TRBV6-5 to TRBJ1-4; D gene uncertain. Per germline, CDR1 MNHEY and CDR2 SVGAGI. This CDR3 contains 14 residues. V lost 0 bases, J lost 11 bases, and 13 bases lay in between. This CDR3 is CASSYSDGLGKLFF. CDR3 in DNA: TGTGCCAGCAGTTACTCGGATGGGCTTGGGAAACTGTTTTTT.

The chain couples TRBV18 to TRBJ1-1; a weak D match, TRBD1 (6 bases). The CDR3 runs 14 residues. Germline V CDR1 and CDR2: KGHSH, LQKENI. The V end was cut by 6 bases, the J end by 1 base, with 12 bases between. CDR3 sequence: CASSRQATNTEAFF. Written as DNA, the CDR3 is TGTGCCAGCTCTCGACAGGCTACGAACACTGAAGCTTTCTTT.

The rearrangement uses TRBV24-1 and TRBJ2-7, with TRBD1 as a possible D gene (5 bases). The CDR3 runs to 14 residues. V lost 2 bases to trimming and J lost 2 bases, with 9 bases between them. CDR1 and CDR2 (germline): KGHDR, SFDVKD. Written as DNA, the CDR3 is TGTGCCACCAGTGATTATGACAGCCCCTACGAGCAGTACTTC. Translation: CATSDYDSPYEQYF.

The chain employs TRBV12-5 and TRBJ2-7, with 7 bases aligning to TRBD2. The germline V gene encodes CDR1 LGHNT and CDR2 FRNRAP. V gave up 4 bases and J gave up 0 bases; unmatched junction bases: 9. The CDR3 is 16 amino acids. The CDR3 is CASGSRTGGISYEQYF. The CDR3 DNA reads TGTGCTAGTGGTTCCAGGACGGGGGGAATCTCCTACGAGCAGTACTTC.

The J gene is TRBJ1-2, the V gene TRBV7-9, with 9 bases lining up with TRBD1. V dropped 5 bases and J dropped 5; count of bases not matched to a gene: 3. The V gene's germline CDR1 is SEHNR and CDR2 FQNEAQ (reference sequence). CDR3 length equals 13 residues. CDR3 sequence: CASSMGQGYGYTF. In DNA form, the CDR3 reads TGTGCCAGCAGCATGGGACAGGGTTATGGCTACACCTTC.

The chain couples TRBV5-1 to TRBJ2-1; 8 nucleotides align to TRBD2. Germline trimming cut 5 bases from V and 0 bases from J; bases unmatched to any gene: 1. Germline V gene data show CDR1 as SGHRS and CDR2 as YFSETQ. CDR3 length equals 14 residues. CDR3 in DNA: TGCGCCAGCAGGACTAGCGACTCCTACAATGAGCAGTTCTTC. Translated, it gives CASRTSDSYNEQFF.

The chain joins TRBV19 to TRBJ2-1; D remains unclear. V was cut by 3 bases and J by 0 bases, with 9 bases left in between. This CDR3 has 15 amino acids. CDR1 is LNHDA, CDR2 SQIVND, per germline (reference sequence). CDR3: CASSIGPSSYNEQFF. The CDR3 bases are TGTGCCAGTAGTATTGGTCCGAGCTCCTACAATGAGCAGTTCTTC.

This clone was observed a single time. V is TRBV28 and J is TRBJ1-5; 11 nucleotides align to TRBD1. The CDR3 loop spans 15 amino acids. With 8 bases clipped from V and 5 bases from J, the junction kept 8 bases outside the gene matches. CDR1 is MDHEN and CDR2 is SYDVKM in the germline V gene. Written as DNA, the CDR3 is TGTGCCAGCTTTTCCGCGGACAGGGGGCATCAGCCCCAGCATTTT. Amino acid sequence: CASFSADRGHQPQHF.

The V call is TRBV6-6, the J call TRBJ2-2; D is possibly TRBD2 (5 bases). The CDR3 sequence is 16 residues long. Between the trimmed V and J ends, which lost 7 bases and 0 bases, there was a span of 15 bases. In germline, CDR1 is MNHNY, CDR2 SVGAGI (reference sequence). This CDR3 is CASTELGAANTGELFF. In DNA form, the CDR3 reads TGTGCCAGCACCGAGTTGGGAGCCGCGAACACCGGGGAGCTGTTTTTT.

The genes are TRBV28 and TRBJ1-1, with D tentatively TRBD1 (6 bases). CDR3 length: 13 residues. CDR1 and CDR2 from the germline V gene are MDHEN and SYDVKM. V lost 6 bases to trimming and J lost 3 bases, with 11 bases between them. This CDR3 reads CASSGGQHTEAFF. The CDR3 DNA reads as TGTGCCAGCAGCGGCGGACAGCACACTGAAGCTTTCTTT. Drawing the rest from reference TRBV28 and TRBJ1-1, the complete variable domain is DVKVTQSSRYLVKRTGEKVFLECVQDMDHENMFWYRQDPGLGLRLIYFSYDVKMKEKGDIPEGYSVSREKKERFSLILESASTNQTSMYLCASSGGQHTEAFFGQGTRLTVV.

The genes are TRBV5-5 and TRBJ1-5, with D hard to call. The CDR3 spans 15 residues. The V and J ends lost 2 bases and 3 bases respectively, with 12 bases between them. In germline, CDR1 is SGHKS, CDR2 YYEKEE (reference sequence). The CDR3, as DNA: TGTGCCAGCAGCTTAGGCGGCGGCTTCAATCAGCCCCAGCATTTT. Translation: CASSLGGGFNQPQHF.

CDR3 residues: CASSAGVGSTDTQYF. For the CDR3, the DNA is TGCGCCAGCAGCGCGGGGGTGGGGAGCACAGATACGCAGTATTTT. The chain combines TRBV5-1 with TRBJ2-3, with 7 positions matching TRBD2. This CDR3 contains 15 residues. V shed 4 bases and J 0 bases; nucleotides not matched to a gene: 5. The germline gives CDR1 SGHRS, CDR2 YFSETQ.

The chain links TRBV4-1 to TRBJ2-2; D might be TRBD1 (5 bases). Germline CDR1 is MGHRA and CDR2 is YSYEKL. The CDR3 covers 16 residues. V lost 0 bases and J lost 0, with 8 bases in between. CDR3 amino acids: CASSQDQGANTGELFF. As DNA, the CDR3 is TGCGCCAGCAGCCAAGATCAAGGGGCGAACACCGGGGAGCTGTTTTTT.

The chain combines TRBV7-9 with TRBJ2-4, with 7 bases aligning to TRBD1. Germline lookup yields CDR1 SEHNR and CDR2 FQNEAQ (reference sequence). This CDR3 comprises 16 residues. V lost 4 bases, J lost 1 base, and 7 bases stayed unmatched. The CDR3 loop is CASSSTGSPAKNIQYF. Here the CDR3 DNA reads TGTGCCAGCAGCTCGACAGGGTCGCCCGCCAAAAACATTCAGTACTTC.

V is TRBV9 and J is TRBJ1-1, with D possibly TRBD1 on 5 matching bases. V gave up 0 bases and J gave up 4 bases, with 7 bases separating them. In germline, CDR1 is SGDLS, CDR2 YYNGEE. The CDR3 is 13 amino acids. The CDR3 loop reads CASSVERGTEAFF. In nucleotides, the CDR3 is TGTGCCAGCAGCGTAGAAAGGGGCACTGAAGCTTTCTTT. The variable domain in full, completed from reference TRBV9 and TRBJ1-1, reads DSGVTQTPKHLITATGQRVTLRCSPRSGDLSVYWYQQSLDQGLQFLIQYYNGEERAKGNILERFSAQQFPDLHSELNLSSLELGDSALYFCASSVERGTEAFFGQGTRLTVV.

The chain uses TRBV13 and TRBJ1-3, with 7 bases identical to TRBD1. CDR1 is PRHDT and CDR2 is FYEKMQ in the germline V gene (reference sequence). CDR3 length equals 18 residues. Trimming removed 0 bases from V and 5 bases from J; junction bases left unmatched: 13. The DNA of the CDR3 is TGTGCCAGCAGCTTAGGCCCCGGGACAGTAGTAGGAAGAAACACCATATATTTT. Residues: CASSLGPGTVVGRNTIYF. The full variable domain, rest sourced from reference TRBV13 and TRBJ1-3, is AAGVIQSPRHLIKEKRETATLKCYPIPRHDTVYWYQQGPGQDPQFLISFYEKMQSDKGSIPDRFSAQQFSDYHSELNMSSLELGDSALYFCASSLGPGTVVGRNTIYFGEGSWLTVV.

This chain connects TRBV27 to TRBJ1-5; D gene unclear. The V end lost 5 bases, the J end lost 7 bases, and 12 bases lay between the germline ends. Germline CDR1 is MNHEY and CDR2 is SMNVEV (reference sequence). The CDR3 covers 13 residues. The CDR3: CASSKDGGQPQHF. CDR3 DNA: TGTGCCAGCAGTAAAGACGGCGGGCAGCCCCAGCATTTT.

The chain uses TRBV4-1 and TRBJ1-4, with D unclear. The ends were cut back, 1 base at V and 12 bases at J, with 15 bases in the middle. Germline assignment: CDR1 MGHRA and CDR2 YSYEKL. This CDR3 has 14 amino acids. The CDR3 sequence is CASSQVSSGKELFF. For the CDR3, the DNA is TGCGCCAGCAGCCAAGTATCGTCGGGGAAGGAACTGTTTTTT.

The gene calls are TRBV3-1 (or the pseudogene TRBV3-2) and TRBJ1-1, with a weak D call TRBD1 (5 bases). Per germline, CDR1 LGHDT and CDR2 YNNKEL (reference sequence). The CDR3 runs 14 residues. Trimming took 1 base from V and 1 from J, leaving 7 bases between them. CDR3: CASSQGQRNTEAFF. The CDR3 nucleotides are TGTGCCAGCAGCCAAGGACAGAGGAACACTGAAGCTTTCTTT.

V is TRBV19 and J is TRBJ1-5; D is undetermined. Germline CDR1 LNHDA, CDR2 SQIVND (reference sequence). CDR3 length equals 14 residues. Trimming left V 3 bases short and J 7 bases short, with 13 bases between. As DNA, the CDR3 is TGTGCCAGTAGTATGAGGGATCTAGCACAGCCCCAGCATTTT. Protein: CASSMRDLAQPQHF.

The table lists this clone with a count of one. This chain links TRBV28 with TRBJ2-1; D possibly corresponds to TRBD2 (6 bases). CDR1 is MDHEN and CDR2 is SYDVKM in the germline V gene. The length of the CDR3 is 17 residues. The germline V and J ends were trimmed by 1 base and 0 bases, with 13 bases remaining between them. The CDR3 DNA reads TGTGCCAGCAGTTTATCGGGACTCCTCAGCTCCTACAATGAGCAGTTCTTC. Its translation: CASSLSGLLSSYNEQFF.

V gene TRBV28 combines with J gene TRBJ1-2; the D gene is possibly TRBD1 (6 bases). In germline, CDR1 is MDHEN, CDR2 SYDVKM. The CDR3 loop spans 13 amino acids. V lost 10 bases, J lost 4 bases, and 16 bases lay in between. The CDR3 region has the DNA TGTGCCAACAGGGATCCGGACAGCTATGGCTACACCTTC. Its protein is CANRDPDSYGYTF.

This chain uses TRBV11-1 with TRBJ1-2, with TRBD1 as a possible D gene (5 bases). This CDR3 region has 13 residues. The germline gives CDR1 SGHAT, CDR2 FQDESV (reference sequence). Trimming cost V 4 bases and J 3 bases, with 9 bases left between them. As DNA, the CDR3 is TGTGCCAGCAGCTCCTCGGGGGACTATGGCTACACCTTC. It is translated as CASSSSGDYGYTF.